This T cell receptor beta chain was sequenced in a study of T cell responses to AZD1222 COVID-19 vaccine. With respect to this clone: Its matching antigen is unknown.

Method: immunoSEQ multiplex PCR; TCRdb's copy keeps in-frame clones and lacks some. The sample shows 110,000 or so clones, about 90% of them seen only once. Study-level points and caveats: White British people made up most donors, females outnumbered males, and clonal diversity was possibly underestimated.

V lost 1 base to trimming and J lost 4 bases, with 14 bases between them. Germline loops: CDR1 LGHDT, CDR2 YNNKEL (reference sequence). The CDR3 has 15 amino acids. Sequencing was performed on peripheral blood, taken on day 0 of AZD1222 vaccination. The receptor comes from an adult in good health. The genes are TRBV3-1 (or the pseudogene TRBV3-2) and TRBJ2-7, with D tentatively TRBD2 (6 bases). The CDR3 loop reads CASSQGVEGLYEQYF. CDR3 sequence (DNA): TGTGCCAGCAGCCAAGGAGTGGAGGGCCTTTACGAGCAGTACTTC.